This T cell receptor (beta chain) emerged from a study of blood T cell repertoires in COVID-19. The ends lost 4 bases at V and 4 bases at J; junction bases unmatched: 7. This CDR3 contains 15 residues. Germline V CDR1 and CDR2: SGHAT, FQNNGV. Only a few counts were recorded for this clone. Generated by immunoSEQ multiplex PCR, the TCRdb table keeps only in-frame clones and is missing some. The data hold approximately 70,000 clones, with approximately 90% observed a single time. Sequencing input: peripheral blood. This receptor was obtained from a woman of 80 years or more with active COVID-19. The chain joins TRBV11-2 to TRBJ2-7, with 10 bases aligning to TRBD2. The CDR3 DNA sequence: TGTGCCAGCAGCTCTAGCGGGAGTTCTGGATACGAGCAGTACTTC. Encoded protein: CASSSSGSSGYEQYF. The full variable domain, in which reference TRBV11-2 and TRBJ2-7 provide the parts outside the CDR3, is EAGVAQSPRYKIIEKRQSVAFWCNPISGHATLYWYQQILGQGPKLLIQFQNNGVVDDSQLPKDRFSAERLKGVDSTLKIQPAKLEDSAVYLCASSSSGSSGYEQYFGPGTRLTVT.